The 4 T cell receptor beta chains presented below share a single source sample, sequenced in a study of shared clonotypes between healthy human individuals. Only in-frame clones appear in the TCRdb table, and some are missing; sequencing was by immunoSEQ multiplex PCR. This table holds over a million clones, 95% to 97% found once. Sequences were obtained from naive CD4+ T cells sorted from blood. As for subset: CD45RA+ positively selected. The receptor set was obtained from a man younger than 40 in good health.

The CDR3 DNA is TGTGCCAGCAGCATAGGACTTCCGCACGACAGGGGATACGAGCAGTACTTC. Translating it yields CASSIGLPHDRGYEQYF. The chain joins TRBV9 to TRBJ2-7, with 8 nucleotides matching TRBD1. This CDR3 spans 17 amino acids. V gave up 4 bases and J gave up 4 bases; unmatched junction bases: 16. The germline V gene has CDR1 SGDLS and CDR2 YYNGEE.

The gene calls are TRBV18 and TRBJ2-3, with D possibly matching TRBD1 (5 bases). The CDR3 covers 14 residues. V was trimmed by 3 bases and J by 5 bases, leaving 12 bases between them. Germline CDR1 and CDR2: KGHSH and LQKENI. CDR3 sequence reads: CASSPTVQGDTQYF. The CDR3 region has the DNA TGTGCCAGCTCACCGACAGTTCAAGGAGATACGCAGTATTTT.

This rearrangement joins TRBV7-9 to TRBJ2-5; TRBD2 is a possible D gene (5 bases). CDR1 and CDR2 (germline): SEHNR, FQNEAQ (reference sequence). CDR3 length: 16 residues. The V end lost 1 base, the J end lost 4 bases, and 16 bases lay between the germline ends. CDR3 loop: CASSLVSWGDSETQYF. The CDR3 DNA reads as TGTGCCAGCAGCTTAGTCTCTTGGGGAGATTCAGAGACCCAGTACTTC.

This clone was seen only once. The sample carries other DNA sequences with the same CDR3. As DNA, the CDR3 is TGCAGCGTTGCTCAGGACTCCTACGAGCAGTACTTC. Translating it yields CSVAQDSYEQYF. The chain employs TRBV29-1 and TRBJ2-7; D is unresolved. Germline V gives CDR1 SQVTM, CDR2 ANQGSEA. The CDR3 spans 12 residues. V was pared by 4 bases and J by 0 bases, with 7 bases between.